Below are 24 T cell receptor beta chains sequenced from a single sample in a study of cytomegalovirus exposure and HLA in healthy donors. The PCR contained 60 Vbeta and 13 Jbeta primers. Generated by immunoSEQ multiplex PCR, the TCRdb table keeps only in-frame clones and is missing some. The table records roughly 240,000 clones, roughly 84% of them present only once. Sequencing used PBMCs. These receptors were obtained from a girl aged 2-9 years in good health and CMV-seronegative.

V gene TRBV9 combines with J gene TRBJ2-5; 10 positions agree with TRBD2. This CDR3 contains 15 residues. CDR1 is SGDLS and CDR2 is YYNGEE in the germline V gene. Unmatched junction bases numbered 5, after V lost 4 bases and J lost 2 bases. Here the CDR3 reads CASSPGLAVQETQYF. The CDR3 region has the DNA TGTGCCAGCAGCCCTGGACTAGCGGTTCAAGAGACCCAGTACTTC.

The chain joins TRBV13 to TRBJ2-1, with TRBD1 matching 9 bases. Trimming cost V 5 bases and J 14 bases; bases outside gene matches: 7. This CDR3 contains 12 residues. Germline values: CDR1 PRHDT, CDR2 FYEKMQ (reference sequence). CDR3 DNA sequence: TGTGCCAGCAGCCCGGGACAGGGAGGTGAGTTCTTC. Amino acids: CASSPGQGGEFF.

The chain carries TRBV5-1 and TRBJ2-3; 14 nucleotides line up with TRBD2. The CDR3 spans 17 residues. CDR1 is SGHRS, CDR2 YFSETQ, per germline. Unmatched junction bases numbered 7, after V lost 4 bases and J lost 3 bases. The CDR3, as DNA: TGCGCCAGCAGCGTGGGACTAGCGGGAGTATTGACAGATACGCAGTATTTT. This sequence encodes CASSVGLAGVLTDTQYF.

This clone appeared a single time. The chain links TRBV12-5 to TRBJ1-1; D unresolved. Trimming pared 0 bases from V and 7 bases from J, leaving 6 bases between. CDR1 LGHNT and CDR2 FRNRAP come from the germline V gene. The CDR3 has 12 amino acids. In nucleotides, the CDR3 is TGTGCTAGTGGTTTGGTAGGGAGTGAAGCTTTCTTT. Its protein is CASGLVGSEAFF.

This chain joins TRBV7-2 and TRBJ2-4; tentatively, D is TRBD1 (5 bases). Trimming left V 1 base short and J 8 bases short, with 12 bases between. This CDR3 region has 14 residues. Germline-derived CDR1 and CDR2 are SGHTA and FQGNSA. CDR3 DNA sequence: TGTGCCAGCAGCTTAGAACAGGCCAGGGACATTCAGTACTTC. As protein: CASSLEQARDIQYF.

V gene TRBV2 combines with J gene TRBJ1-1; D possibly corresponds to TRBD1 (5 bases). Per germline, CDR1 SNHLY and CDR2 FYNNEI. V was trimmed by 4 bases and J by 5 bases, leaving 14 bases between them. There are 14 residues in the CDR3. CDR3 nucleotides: TGTGCCAGCAGTGTAGGTGGGGGGAGGACTGAAGCTTTCTTT. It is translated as CASSVGGGRTEAFF.

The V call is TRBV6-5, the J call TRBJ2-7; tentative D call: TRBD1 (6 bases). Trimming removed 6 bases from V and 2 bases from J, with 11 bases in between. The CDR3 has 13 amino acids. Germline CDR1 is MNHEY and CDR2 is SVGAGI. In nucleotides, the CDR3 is TGTGCCAGCAGCCGGGACACGACCTACGAGCAGTACTTC. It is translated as CASSRDTTYEQYF.

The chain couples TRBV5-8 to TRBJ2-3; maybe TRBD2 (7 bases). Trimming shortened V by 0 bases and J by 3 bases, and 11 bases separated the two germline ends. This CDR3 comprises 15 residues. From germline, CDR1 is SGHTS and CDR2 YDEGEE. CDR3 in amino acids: CASSLARGGTDTQYF. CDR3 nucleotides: TGTGCCAGCAGCTTGGCCAGGGGAGGGACAGATACGCAGTATTTT.

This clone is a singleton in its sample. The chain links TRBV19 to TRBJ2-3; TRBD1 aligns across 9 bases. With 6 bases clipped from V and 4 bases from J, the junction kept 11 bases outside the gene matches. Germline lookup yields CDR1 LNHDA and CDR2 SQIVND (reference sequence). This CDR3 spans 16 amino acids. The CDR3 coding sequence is TGTGCCAGTAGGACTCCGGGACAGGGAGCCTCAGATACGCAGTATTTT. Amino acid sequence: CASRTPGQGASDTQYF.

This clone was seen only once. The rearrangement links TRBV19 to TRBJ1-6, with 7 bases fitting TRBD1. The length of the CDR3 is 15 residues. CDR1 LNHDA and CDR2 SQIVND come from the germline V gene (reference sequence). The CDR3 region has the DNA TGTGCAACACACTTCAGCCGGGACAGCGTTTCACCCCTCCACTTT. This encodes CATHFSRDSVSPLHF.

CDR3 bases: TGTGCCAGCAGCCCTAGTTTATTGCCTCTTTGGGAGCAGTACTTC. Protein sequence: CASSPSLLPLWEQYF. The chain joins TRBV7-8 to TRBJ2-7; no clear D gene. Germline values: CDR1 SGHVS, CDR2 FQNEAQ. V was pared by 5 bases and J by 7 bases, with 21 bases between. The CDR3 consists of 15 residues.

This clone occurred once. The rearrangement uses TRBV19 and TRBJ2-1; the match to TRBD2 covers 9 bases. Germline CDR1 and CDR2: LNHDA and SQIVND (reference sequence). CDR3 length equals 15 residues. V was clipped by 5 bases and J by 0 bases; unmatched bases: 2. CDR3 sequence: CASSFSGSSYNEQFF. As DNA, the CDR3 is TGTGCCAGTAGTTTTAGCGGGAGCTCCTACAATGAGCAGTTCTTC.

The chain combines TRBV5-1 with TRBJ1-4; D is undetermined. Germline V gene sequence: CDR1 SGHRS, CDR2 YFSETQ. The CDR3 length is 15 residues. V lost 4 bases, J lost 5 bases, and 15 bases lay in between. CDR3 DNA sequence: TGCGCCAGCAGCAGGCGGGAGGCTAAAAATGAAAAACTGTTTTTT. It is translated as CASSRREAKNEKLFF. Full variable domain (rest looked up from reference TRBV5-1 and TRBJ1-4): KAGVTQTPRYLIKTRGQQVTLSCSPISGHRSVSWYQQTPGQGLQFLFEYFSETQRNKGNFPGRFSGRQFSNSRSEMNVSTLELGDSALYLCASSRREAKNEKLFFGSGTQLSVL.

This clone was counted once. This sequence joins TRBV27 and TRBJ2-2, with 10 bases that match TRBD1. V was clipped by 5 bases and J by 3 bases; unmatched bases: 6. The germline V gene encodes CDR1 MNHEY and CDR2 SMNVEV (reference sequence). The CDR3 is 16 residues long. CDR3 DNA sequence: TGTGCCAGCAGTCCACGACAGGGGGCCTACACCGGGGAGCTGTTTTTT. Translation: CASSPRQGAYTGELFF.

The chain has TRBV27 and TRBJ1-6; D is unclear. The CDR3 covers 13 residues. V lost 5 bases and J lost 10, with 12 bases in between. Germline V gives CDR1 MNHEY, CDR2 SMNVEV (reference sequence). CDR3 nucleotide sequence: TGTGCCAGCAGTCTAACCTGGGAGTCACCCCTCCACTTT. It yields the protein CASSLTWESPLHF.

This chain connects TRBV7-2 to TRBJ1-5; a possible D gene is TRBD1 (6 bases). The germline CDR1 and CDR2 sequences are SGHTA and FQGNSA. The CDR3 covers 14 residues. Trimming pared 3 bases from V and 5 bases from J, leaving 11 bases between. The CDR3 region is CASSFRDKYQPQHF. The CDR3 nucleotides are TGTGCCAGCAGCTTTCGGGACAAATATCAGCCCCAGCATTTT.

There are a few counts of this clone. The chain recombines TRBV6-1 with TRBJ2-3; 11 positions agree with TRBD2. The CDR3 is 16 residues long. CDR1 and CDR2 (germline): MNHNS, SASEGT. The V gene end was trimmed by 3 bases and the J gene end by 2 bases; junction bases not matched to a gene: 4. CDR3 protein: CASSDLAGGTTDTQYF. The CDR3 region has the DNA TGTGCCAGCAGTGACCTAGCGGGGGGTACCACAGATACGCAGTATTTT.

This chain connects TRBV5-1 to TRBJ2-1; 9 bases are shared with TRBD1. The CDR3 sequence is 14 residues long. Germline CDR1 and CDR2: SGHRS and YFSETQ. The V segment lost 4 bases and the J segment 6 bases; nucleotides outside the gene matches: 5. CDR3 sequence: CASSAGQGFNEQFF. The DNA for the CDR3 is TGCGCCAGCAGCGCGGGACAGGGCTTCAATGAGCAGTTCTTC.

CDR3 sequence (DNA): TGTGCCAGCAGCCCCCGAGGGTTTAGCAATCAGCCCCAGCATTTT. Its translation: CASSPRGFSNQPQHF. The V gene is TRBV5-8, the J gene TRBJ1-5; D unresolved. V was cut by 4 bases and J by 0 bases, with 11 bases left in between. Germline lookup yields CDR1 SGHTS and CDR2 YDEGEE. CDR3 length: 15 amino acids.

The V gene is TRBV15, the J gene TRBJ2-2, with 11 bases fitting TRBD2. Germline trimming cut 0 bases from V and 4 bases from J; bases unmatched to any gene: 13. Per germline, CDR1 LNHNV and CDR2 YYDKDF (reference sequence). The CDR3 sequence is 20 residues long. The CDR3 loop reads CATSRDRVAGGPSSTGELFF. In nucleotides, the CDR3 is TGTGCCACCAGCAGAGATAGGGTAGCGGGAGGGCCCTCGAGCACCGGGGAGCTGTTTTTT.

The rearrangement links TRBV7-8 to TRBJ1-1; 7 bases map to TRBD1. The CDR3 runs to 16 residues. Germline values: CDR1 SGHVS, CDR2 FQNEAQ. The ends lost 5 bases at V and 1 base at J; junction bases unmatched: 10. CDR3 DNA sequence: TGTGCCAGCAGCACCACAGGGGTCCCGGGGAACACTGAAGCTTTCTTT. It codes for CASSTTGVPGNTEAFF.

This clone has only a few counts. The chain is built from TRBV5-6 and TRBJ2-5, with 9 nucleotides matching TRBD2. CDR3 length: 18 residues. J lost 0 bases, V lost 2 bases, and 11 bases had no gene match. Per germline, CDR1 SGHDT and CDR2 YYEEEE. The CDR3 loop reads CASSFQWGGGRDQETQYF. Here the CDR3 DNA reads TGTGCCAGCAGCTTTCAGTGGGGGGGCGGGAGGGACCAAGAGACCCAGTACTTC.

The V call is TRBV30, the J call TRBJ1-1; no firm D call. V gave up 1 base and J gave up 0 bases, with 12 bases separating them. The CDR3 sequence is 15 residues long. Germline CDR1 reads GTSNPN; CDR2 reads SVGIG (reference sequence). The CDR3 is CAWSGEGVLNTEAFF. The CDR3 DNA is TGTGCCTGGAGTGGCGAGGGAGTATTGAACACTGAAGCTTTCTTT. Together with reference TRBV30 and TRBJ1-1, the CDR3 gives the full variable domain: SQTIHQWPATLVQPVGSPLSLECTVEGTSNPNLYWYRQAAGRGLQLLFYSVGIGQISSEVPQNLSASRPQDRQFILSSKKLLLSDSGFYLCAWSGEGVLNTEAFFGQGTRLTVV.

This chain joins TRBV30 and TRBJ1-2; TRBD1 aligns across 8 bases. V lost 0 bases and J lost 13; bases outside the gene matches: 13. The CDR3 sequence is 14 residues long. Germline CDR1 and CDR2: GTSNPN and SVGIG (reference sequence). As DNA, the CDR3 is TGTGCCTGGAGTGTAGGGGGACAGGTACGCCCTAGCACCTTC. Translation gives CAWSVGGQVRPSTF.